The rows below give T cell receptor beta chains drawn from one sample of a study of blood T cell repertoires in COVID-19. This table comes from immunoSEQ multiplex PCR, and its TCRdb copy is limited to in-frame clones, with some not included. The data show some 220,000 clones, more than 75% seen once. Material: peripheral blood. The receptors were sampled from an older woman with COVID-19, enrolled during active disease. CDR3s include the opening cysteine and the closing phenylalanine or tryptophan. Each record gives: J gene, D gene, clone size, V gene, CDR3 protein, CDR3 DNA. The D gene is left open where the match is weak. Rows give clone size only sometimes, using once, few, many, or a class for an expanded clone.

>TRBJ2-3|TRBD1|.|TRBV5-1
CASSLDRGDTDTQYF
TGCGCCAGCAGCCTCGACAGGGGAGACACAGATACGCAGTATTTT
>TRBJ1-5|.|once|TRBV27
CASSLSLSRSTGVNQPQHF
TGTGCCAGCAGTTTATCGCTCTCGCGTTCGACAGGAGTAAATCAGCCCCAGCATTTT
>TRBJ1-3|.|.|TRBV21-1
CASSFPGTGSSGNTIYF
TGTGCCAGCAGCTTCCCTGGGACAGGCTCCTCTGGAAACACCATATATTTT
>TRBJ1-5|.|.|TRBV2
CASSKTSQRDQPQHF
TGTGCCAGCAGCAAAACTTCGCAGCGGGATCAGCCCCAGCATTTT
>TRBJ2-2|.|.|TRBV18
CASSPSPSGARTGELFF
TGTGCCAGCTCACCTAGCCCCTCAGGGGCAAGGACCGGGGAGCTGTTTTTT
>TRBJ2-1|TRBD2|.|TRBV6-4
CASSLGGPSSAGYNEQFF
TGTGCCAGCAGTTTGGGAGGGCCAAGTTCGGCTGGCTACAATGAGCAGTTCTTC
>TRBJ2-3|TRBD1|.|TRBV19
CASSSNGRDRQTDTQYF
TGTGCCAGTAGTAGCAACGGCCGGGACAGACAAACAGATACGCAGTATTTT
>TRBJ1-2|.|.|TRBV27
CASSNLLRPNYGYTF
TGTGCCAGCAGCAACCTCCTCAGGCCTAACTATGGCTACACCTTC
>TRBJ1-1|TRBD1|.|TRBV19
CASGLTPSGGFHEAFF
TGTGCCAGTGGTTTAACCCCGTCAGGGGGGTTCCATGAAGCTTTCTTT
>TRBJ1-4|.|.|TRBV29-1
CSVEDPRAGEKLFF
TGCAGCGTTGAAGATCCGCGGGCGGGTGAAAAACTGTTTTTT
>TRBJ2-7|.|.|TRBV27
CASQQLSPGSYEQYF
TGTGCCAGCCAGCAGCTGTCCCCAGGAAGTTACGAGCAGTACTTC
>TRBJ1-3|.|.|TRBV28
CASSGVYTIYF
TGTGCCAGCAGTGGAGTTTACACCATATATTTT
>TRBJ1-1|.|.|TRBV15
CATSRDRNTEAFF
TGTGCCACCAGCAGAGACAGAAACACTGAAGCTTTCTTT
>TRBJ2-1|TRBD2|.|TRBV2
CASNTLAGGIGEQFF
TGTGCCAGCAATACGCTAGCGGGAGGAATAGGTGAGCAGTTCTTC
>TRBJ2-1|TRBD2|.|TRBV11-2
CASSTLRTSSANEQFF
TGTGCCAGCAGCACACTCCGGACTAGCTCTGCCAATGAGCAGTTCTTC
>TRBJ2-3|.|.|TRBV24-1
CATSAPSETRKGTDTQYF
TGTGCCACCAGTGCCCCTTCTGAGACTAGAAAAGGCACAGATACGCAGTATTTT
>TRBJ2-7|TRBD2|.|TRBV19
CASRTSGLNGAEQYF
TGTGCCAGTAGGACTAGCGGGCTGAATGGAGCCGAGCAGTACTTC
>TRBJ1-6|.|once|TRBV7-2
CASSTGQLGLTLHF
TGTGCCAGCAGCACGGGACAACTTGGACTCACCCTCCACTTT
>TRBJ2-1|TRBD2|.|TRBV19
CASKGRAGGSYNEQFF
TGTGCCAGTAAGGGGAGGGCGGGAGGCTCCTACAATGAGCAGTTCTTC
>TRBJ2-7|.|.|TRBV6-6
CASMEVYEQYF
TGTGCCAGCATGGAGGTCTACGAGCAGTACTTC
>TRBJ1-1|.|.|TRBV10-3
CASVGGRGGNTEAFF
TGTGCCAGCGTCGGAGGGCGGGGGGGAAACACTGAAGCTTTCTTT
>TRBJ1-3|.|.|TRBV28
CASSPAGFDGSGNTIYF
TGTGCCAGCAGCCCCGCAGGGTTTGACGGTTCTGGAAACACCATATATTTT
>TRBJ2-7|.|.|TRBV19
CASSPRTVTPYEQYF
TGTGCCAGTAGCCCCAGGACAGTGACGCCCTACGAGCAGTACTTC
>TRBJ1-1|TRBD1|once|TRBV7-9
CASSSRQGSNTEAFF
TGTGCCAGCAGCTCACGACAGGGGTCGAACACTGAAGCTTTCTTT
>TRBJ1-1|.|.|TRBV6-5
CASSYGRTATEAFF
TGTGCCAGCAGTTACGGTAGGACAGCCACTGAAGCTTTCTTT
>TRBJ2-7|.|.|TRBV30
CAWSRGPGSYEQYF
TGTGCCTGGTCGCGGGGGCCAGGATCCTACGAGCAGTACTTC
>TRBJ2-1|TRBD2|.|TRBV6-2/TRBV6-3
CASSFGTSENNEQFF
TGTGCCAGCAGTTTCGGGACTAGCGAGAACAATGAGCAGTTCTTC
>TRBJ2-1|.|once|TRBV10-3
CAISERQGGFNEQFF
TGTGCCATCAGTGAAAGGCAGGGGGGATTCAATGAGCAGTTCTTC
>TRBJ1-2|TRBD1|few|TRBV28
CASSLSPGQGGYGYTF
TGTGCCAGCAGTTTAAGCCCGGGACAGGGAGGCTATGGCTACACCTTC
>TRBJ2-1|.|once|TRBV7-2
CASSLHGGNEQFF
TGTGCTAGCAGCCTCCATGGGGGGAATGAGCAGTTCTTC
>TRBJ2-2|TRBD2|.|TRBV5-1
CASSATSGTEPGELFF
TGCGCCAGCAGCGCGACTAGCGGGACCGAACCCGGGGAGCTGTTTTTT
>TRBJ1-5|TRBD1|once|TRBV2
CASSRDRVGNQPQHF
TGTGCCAGCAGCCGGGACAGGGTGGGCAATCAGCCCCAGCATTTT
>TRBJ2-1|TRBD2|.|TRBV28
CASIRGRANDNEQFF
TGTGCCAGCATTCGGGGGAGGGCCAACGACAATGAGCAGTTCTTC
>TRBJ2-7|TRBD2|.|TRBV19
CASSGRTSYEQYF
TGTGCCAGTAGCGGGAGGACCTCCTACGAGCAGTACTTC
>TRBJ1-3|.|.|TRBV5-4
CASSLTVADTIYF
TGTGCCAGCAGCTTGACAGTAGCGGACACCATATATTTT
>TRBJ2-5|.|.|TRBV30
CAWSIRDTETQYF
TGTGCCTGGAGTATCAGGGATACGGAGACCCAGTACTTC
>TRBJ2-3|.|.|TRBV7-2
CASSLSGLTSTDTQYF
TGTGCCAGCAGCCTCAGCGGGCTAACTAGCACAGATACGCAGTATTTT
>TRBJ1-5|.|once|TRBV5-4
CASSLAPGEGQPQHF
TGTGCCAGCAGCTTGGCTCCAGGGGAAGGACAGCCCCAGCATTTT
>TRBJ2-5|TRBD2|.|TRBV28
CASSLGLTSGRAQQETQYF
TGTGCCAGCAGTTTAGGGTTGACTAGCGGGAGGGCACAACAAGAGACCCAGTACTTC
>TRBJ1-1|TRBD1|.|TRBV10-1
CAIMKDRGGSEAFF
TGCGCCATCATGAAGGACAGGGGGGGGTCAGAAGCTTTCTTT
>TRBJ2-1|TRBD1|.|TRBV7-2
CASSLGQGAPDEQFF
TGTGCCAGCAGCTTAGGACAGGGGGCGCCGGATGAGCAGTTCTTC
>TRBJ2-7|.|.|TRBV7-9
CASSLVVEQYF
TGTGCCAGCAGCTTAGTAGTGGAGCAGTACTTC
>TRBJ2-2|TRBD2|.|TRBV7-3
CASSPRGGLAGNTGELFF
TGTGCCAGCAGCCCCAGGGGGGGACTAGCGGGGAACACCGGGGAGCTGTTTTTT
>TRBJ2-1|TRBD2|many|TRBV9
CASRASLAGNEQFF
TGTGCCAGCAGAGCCTCACTAGCGGGTAATGAGCAGTTCTTC
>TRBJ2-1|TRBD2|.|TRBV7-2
CASSPRLAGGRDEQFF
TGTGCCAGCAGCCCAAGACTAGCGGGAGGAAGGGATGAGCAGTTCTTC
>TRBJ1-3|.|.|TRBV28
CASLSGVSGNTIYF
TGTGCCAGCTTGTCGGGGGTCTCTGGAAACACCATATATTTT
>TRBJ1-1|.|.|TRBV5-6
CASGSYYRMNTEAFF
TGTGCCAGCGGATCATACTACAGGATGAACACTGAAGCTTTCTTT
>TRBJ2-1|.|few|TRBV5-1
CASSLFSREEQFF
TGCGCCAGCAGCTTGTTTTCACGGGAGGAGCAGTTCTTC
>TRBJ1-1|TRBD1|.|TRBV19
CASSIDINRGIGNTEAFF
TGTGCCAGTAGTATAGATATTAACAGGGGAATCGGGAACACTGAAGCTTTCTTT
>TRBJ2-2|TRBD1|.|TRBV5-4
CASSSGTGGSGELFF
TGTGCCAGCAGTTCCGGGACAGGGGGCTCCGGGGAGCTGTTTTTT
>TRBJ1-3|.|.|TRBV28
CASSLNPQSGNTIYF
TGTGCCAGCAGTTTAAACCCACAATCTGGAAACACCATATATTTT
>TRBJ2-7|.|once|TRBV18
CASSPGPTPSYEQYF
TGTGCCAGCTCACCTGGGCCTACACCCTCCTACGAGCAGTACTTC
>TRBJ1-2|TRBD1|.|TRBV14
CASSHLDRDGYTF
TGTGCCAGCAGCCACCTCGACAGGGACGGCTACACCTTC
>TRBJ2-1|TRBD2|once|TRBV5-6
CASSQWGLAGSNEQFF
TGTGCCAGCAGCCAATGGGGACTAGCGGGATCCAATGAGCAGTTCTTC
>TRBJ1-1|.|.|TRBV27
CASSPTVNTEAFF
TGTGCCAGCAGCCCTACAGTGAACACTGAAGCTTTCTTT